This T cell receptor (beta chain) came from a study of metastatic and nonmetastatic thyroid tumors. Looking at the study overall: From malignant and benign thyroid patients, repertoires in blood and in tumor or nodule tissue were compared.

Thyroid surgery was preceded by no treatment in any patient. In the authors' methods: It was from CDR3 differences across clinicopathological groups that a distant-metastasis classifier for papillary thyroid cancer was built. TCRdb redid the clone calls on the PCR reads using MiXCR. TCRdb, rather than the study authors, made the V and J calls. Among roughly 58,000 clones, about 4% were seen once, and the ten largest hold about a fifth. Study-wide results and caveats: Significantly higher TCR beta diversity was reportedly seen in malignant thyroid tumors than benign nodules, in blood and tumor.

About this clone: As yet, its antigen is unknown.

The receptor's source is a female donor with papillary thyroid cancer or a benign thyroid nodule (not recorded which). Some clones in this sample may be carry-over from other donors' samples. The sample comprised blood.

CDR3 DNA: TGTGCCAGCAGCCCCCCACGAACCTATAATTCACCCCTCCACTTT. Translated, it gives CASSPPRTYNSPLHF. J is TRBJ1-6 and V is TRBV7-8; D gene ambiguous. The CDR3 runs 15 residues. The V and J ends lost 5 bases and 2 bases respectively, with 10 bases between them. Germline V lookup: CDR1 SGHVS, CDR2 FQNEAQ.